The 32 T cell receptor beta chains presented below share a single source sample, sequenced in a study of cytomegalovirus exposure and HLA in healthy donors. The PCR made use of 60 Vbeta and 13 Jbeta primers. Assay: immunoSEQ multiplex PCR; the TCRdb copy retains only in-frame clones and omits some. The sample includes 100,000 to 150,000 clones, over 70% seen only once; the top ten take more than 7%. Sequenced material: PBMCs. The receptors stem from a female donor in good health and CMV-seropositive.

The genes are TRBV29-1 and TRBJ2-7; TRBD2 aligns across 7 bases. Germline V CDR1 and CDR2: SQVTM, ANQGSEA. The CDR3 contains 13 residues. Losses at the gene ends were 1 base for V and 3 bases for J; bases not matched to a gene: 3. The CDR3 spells CSVEGGGFYEQYF. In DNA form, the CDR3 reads TGCAGCGTTGAAGGCGGGGGTTTCTACGAGCAGTACTTC.

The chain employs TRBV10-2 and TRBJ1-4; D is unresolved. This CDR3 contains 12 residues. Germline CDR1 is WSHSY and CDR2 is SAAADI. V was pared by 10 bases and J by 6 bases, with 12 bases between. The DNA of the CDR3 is TGCGCCACGGGAGGTGCAGATGAAAAACTGTTTTTT. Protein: CATGGADEKLFF.

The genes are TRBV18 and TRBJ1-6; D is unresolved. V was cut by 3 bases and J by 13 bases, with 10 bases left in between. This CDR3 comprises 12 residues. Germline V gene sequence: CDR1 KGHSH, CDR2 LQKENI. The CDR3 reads CASSPGEGPLHF. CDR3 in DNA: TGTGCCAGCTCACCCGGGGAAGGTCCCCTCCACTTT.

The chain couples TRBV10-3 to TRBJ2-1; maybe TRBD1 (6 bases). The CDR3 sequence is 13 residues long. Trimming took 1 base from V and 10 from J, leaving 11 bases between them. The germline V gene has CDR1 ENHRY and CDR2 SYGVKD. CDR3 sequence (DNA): TGTGCCATCAGTGAGTGTACAGGGTGCGAGCAGTTCTTC. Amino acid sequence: CAISECTGCEQFF.

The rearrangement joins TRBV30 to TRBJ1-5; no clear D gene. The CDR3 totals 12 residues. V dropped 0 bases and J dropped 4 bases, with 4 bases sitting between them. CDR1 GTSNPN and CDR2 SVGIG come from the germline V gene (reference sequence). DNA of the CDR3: TGTGCCTGGAGTGTATCTAATCAGCCCCAGCATTTT. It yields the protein CAWSVSNQPQHF.

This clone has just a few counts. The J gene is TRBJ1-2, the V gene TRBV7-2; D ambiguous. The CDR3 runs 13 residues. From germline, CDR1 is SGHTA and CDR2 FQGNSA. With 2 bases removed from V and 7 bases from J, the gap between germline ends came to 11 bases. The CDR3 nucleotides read TGTGCCAGCAGCTTAAACCCCGTTAGTGGCTACACCTTC. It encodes CASSLNPVSGYTF.

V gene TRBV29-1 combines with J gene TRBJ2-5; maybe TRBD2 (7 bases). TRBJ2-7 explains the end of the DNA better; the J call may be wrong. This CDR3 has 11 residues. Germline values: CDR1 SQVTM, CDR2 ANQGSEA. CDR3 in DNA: TGCAGCGTTGGGGGGGGCGGCGAGCAGTACTTC. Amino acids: CSVGGGGEQYF.

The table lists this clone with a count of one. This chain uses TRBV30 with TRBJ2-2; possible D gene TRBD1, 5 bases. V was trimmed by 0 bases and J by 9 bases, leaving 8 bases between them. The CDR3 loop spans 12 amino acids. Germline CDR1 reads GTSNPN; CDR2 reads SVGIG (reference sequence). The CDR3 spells CAWSVKGRELFF. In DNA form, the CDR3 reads TGTGCCTGGAGTGTAAAGGGGCGGGAGCTGTTTTTT. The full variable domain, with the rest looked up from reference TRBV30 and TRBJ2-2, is SQTIHQWPATLVQPVGSPLSLECTVEGTSNPNLYWYRQAAGRGLQLLFYSVGIGQISSEVPQNLSASRPQDRQFILSSKKLLLSDSGFYLCAWSVKGRELFFGEGSRLTVL.

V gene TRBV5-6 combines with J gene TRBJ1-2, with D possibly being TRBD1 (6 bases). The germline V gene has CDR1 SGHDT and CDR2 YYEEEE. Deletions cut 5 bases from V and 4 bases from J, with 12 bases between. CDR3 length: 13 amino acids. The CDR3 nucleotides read TGTGCCAGCAGTCCCGGACAGAGCTATGGCTACACCTTC. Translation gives CASSPGQSYGYTF.

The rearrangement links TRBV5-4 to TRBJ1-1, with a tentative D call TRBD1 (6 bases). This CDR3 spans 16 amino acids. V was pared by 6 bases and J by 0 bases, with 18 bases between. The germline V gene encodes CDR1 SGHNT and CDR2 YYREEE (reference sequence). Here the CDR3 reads CASTSQRGGLNTEAFF. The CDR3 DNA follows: TGTGCCAGCACCTCACAGAGGGGGGGACTGAACACTGAAGCTTTCTTT.

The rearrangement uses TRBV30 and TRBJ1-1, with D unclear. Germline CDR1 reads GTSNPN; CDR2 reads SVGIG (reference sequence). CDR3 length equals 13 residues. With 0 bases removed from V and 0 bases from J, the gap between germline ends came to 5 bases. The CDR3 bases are TGTGCCTGGAGTGTCAGTCTGAACACTGAAGCTTTCTTT. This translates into CAWSVSLNTEAFF.

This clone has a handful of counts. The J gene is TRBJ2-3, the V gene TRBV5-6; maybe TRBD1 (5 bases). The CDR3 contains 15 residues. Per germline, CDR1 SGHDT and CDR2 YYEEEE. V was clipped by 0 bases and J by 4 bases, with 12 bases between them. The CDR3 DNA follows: TGTGCCAGCAGCTTGGTAAGGGGCCGCCCAGATACGCAGTATTTT. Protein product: CASSLVRGRPDTQYF.

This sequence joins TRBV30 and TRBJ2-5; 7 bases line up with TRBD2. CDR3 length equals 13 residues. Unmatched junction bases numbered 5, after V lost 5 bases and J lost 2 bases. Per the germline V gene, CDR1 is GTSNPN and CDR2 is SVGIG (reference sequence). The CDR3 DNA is TGTGCCTGGGACGTTAGCGGGCAAGAGACCCAGTACTTC. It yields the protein CAWDVSGQETQYF.

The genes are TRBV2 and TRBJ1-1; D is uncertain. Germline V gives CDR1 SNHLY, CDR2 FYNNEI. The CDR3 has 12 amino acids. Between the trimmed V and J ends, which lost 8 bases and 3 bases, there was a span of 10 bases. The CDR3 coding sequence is TGTGCCAGCTTGGAGGTATACACTGAAGCTTTCTTT. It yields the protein CASLEVYTEAFF.

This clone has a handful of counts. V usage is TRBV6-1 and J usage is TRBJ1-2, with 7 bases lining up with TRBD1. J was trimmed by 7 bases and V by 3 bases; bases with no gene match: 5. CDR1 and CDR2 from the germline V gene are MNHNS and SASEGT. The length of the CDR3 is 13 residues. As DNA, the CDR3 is TGTGCCAGCAGTGAGTCGGCAGGGGGTGGCTACACCTTC. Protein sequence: CASSESAGGGYTF.

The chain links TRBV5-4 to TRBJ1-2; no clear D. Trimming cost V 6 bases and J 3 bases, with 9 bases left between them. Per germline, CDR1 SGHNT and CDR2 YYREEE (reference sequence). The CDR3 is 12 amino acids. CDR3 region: CASNNDYYGYTF. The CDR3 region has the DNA TGTGCCAGCAACAACGATTACTATGGCTACACCTTC.

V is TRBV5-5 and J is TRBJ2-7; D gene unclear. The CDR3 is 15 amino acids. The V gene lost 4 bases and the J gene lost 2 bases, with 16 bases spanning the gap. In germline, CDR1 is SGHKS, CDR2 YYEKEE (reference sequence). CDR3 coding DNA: TGTGCCAGCAGCCGAGTGGCGGTTTTTGCCTACGAGCAGTACTTC. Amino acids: CASSRVAVFAYEQYF.

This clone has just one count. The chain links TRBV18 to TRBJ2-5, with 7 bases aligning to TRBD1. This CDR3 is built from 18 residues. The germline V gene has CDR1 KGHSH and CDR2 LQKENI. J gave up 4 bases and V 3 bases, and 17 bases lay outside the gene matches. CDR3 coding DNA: TGTGCCAGCTCACCCCCAGTAGCGTCGGAACAGGGGCGAGAGACCCAGTACTTC. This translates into CASSPPVASEQGRETQYF.

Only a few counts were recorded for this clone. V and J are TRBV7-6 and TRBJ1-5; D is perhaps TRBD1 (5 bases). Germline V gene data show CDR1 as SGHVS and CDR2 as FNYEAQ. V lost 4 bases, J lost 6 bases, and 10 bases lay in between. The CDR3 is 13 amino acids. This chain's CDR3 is CASSWQGGQPQHF. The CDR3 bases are TGTGCCAGCAGCTGGCAGGGAGGTCAGCCCCAGCATTTT.

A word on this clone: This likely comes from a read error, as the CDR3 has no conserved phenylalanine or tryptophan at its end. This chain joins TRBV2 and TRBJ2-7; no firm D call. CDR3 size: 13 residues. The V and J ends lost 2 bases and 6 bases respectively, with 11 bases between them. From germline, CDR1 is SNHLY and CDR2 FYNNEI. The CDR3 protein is CASSENPRSEQYL. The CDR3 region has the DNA TGTGCCAGCAGTGAAAACCCGAGAAGCGAGCAGTACCTC.

CDR3 in amino acids: CSVEWADTATGELFF. CDR3 bases: TGCAGCGTTGAATGGGCCGACACCGCCACCGGGGAGCTGTTTTTT. The chain uses TRBV29-1 and TRBJ2-2; D is undetermined. Germline V CDR1 and CDR2: SQVTM, ANQGSEA. Trimming shortened V by 2 bases and J by 4 bases, and 14 bases separated the two germline ends. The CDR3 loop spans 15 amino acids.

This CDR3 reads CASSMSGDLQFF. CDR3 DNA: TGTGCCAGTAGTATGAGCGGGGATCTGCAGTTCTTC. The V and J genes are TRBV19 and TRBJ2-1; 7 bases are a match to TRBD2. Germline CDR1 is LNHDA and CDR2 is SQIVND (reference sequence). The CDR3 runs to 12 residues. The V and J ends lost 3 bases and 12 bases, in that order; junction bases with no gene match: 5.

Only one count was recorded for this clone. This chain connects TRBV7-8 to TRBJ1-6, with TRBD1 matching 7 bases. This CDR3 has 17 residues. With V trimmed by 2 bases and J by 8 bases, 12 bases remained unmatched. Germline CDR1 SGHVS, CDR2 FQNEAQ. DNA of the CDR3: TGTGCCAGCAGCTTATCAAGCATACCGACAGGGCATTCACCCCTCCACTTT. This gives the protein CASSLSSIPTGHSPLHF.

This CDR3 is CASSSRREQFF. CDR3 DNA: TGTGCCAGCAGTTCCCGCCGGGAGCAGTTCTTC. J is TRBJ2-1 and V is TRBV28; D unresolved. Germline V gene lookup returns CDR1 MDHEN and CDR2 SYDVKM. CDR3 length: 11 amino acids. Trimming shortened V by 4 bases and J by 10 bases, and 8 bases separated the two germline ends.

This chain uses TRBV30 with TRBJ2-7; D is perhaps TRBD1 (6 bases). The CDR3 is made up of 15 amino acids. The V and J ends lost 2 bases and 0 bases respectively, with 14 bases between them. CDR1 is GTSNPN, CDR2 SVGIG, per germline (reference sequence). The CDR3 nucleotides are TGTGCCTGGAGTATAACCGGGACAATCTCCTACGAGCAGTACTTC. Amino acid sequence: CAWSITGTISYEQYF.

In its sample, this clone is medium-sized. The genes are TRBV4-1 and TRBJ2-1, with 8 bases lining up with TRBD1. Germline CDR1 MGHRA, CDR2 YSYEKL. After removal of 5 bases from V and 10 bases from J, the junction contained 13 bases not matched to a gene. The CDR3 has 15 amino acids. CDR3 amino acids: CASSSRDRSSLEQFF. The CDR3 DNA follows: TGCGCCAGCAGCTCCCGGGACAGGAGCAGCTTGGAGCAGTTCTTC.

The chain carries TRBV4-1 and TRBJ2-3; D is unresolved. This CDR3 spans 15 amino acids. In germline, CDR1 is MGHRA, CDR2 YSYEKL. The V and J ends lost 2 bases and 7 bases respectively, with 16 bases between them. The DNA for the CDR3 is TGCGCCAGCAGCCAAACGTCGCTAGACCTCAATACGCAGTATTTT. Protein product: CASSQTSLDLNTQYF.

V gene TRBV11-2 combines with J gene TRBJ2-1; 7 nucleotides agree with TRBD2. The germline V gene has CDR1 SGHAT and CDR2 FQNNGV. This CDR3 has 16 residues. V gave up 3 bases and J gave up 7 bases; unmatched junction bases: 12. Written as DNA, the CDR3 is TGTGCCAGCAGCTTCTATCGGGGGGAACCTGGAAATGAGCAGTTCTTC. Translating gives CASSFYRGEPGNEQFF.

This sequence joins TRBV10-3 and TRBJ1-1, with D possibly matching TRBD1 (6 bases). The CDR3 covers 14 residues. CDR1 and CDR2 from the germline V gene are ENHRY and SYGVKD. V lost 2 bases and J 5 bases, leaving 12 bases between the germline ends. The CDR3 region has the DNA TGTGCCATCAGTGAGCGGGAGGGGGGGACTGAAGCTTTCTTT. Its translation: CAISEREGGTEAFF.

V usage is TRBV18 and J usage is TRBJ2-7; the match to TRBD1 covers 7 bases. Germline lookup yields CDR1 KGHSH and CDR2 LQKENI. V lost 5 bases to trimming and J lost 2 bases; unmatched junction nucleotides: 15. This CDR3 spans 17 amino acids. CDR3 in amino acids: CASSLEAGGTWPYEQYF. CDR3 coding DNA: TGTGCCAGCTCATTGGAGGCAGGGGGAACGTGGCCCTACGAGCAGTACTTC.

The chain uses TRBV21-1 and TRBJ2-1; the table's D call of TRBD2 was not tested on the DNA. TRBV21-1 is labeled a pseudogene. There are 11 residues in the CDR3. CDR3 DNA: TGTGCCAGCAGCGAGCTGGAGGAGCAGTTCTTC. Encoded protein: CASSELEEQFF.

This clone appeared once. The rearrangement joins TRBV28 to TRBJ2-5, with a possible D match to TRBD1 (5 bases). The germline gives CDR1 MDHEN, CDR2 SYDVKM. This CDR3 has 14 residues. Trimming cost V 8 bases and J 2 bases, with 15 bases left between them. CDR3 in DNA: TGTGCCAGCGGAAGTGGACATTCTCAAGAGACCCAGTACTTC. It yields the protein CASGSGHSQETQYF.